This entry lists 25 T cell receptor beta chains sequenced from one sample in a study of CD8+ T cells in alopecia areata. Following extraction, RNA underwent reverse transcription to cDNA, which served as the sequencing template. Using immunoSEQ multiplex PCR, the repertoire was profiled, and TCRdb retains in-frame clones only, with some absent. The sample comprises 200,000 or so clones, 35% to 40% of which are singletons, and under 0.55% rests with the top ten. The treatment denotes: oral pan-JAK inhibitor, 5-10 mg twice daily. The source material was CD4+ T cells sorted from blood, sampled at roughly week 30, from a patient treated with tofacitinib. These receptors originate from a human donor with alopecia areata.

This clone was seen a few times. The V call is TRBV7-2, the J call TRBJ2-1, with D perhaps matching TRBD1 or TRBD2 (5 bases each). The CDR3 length is 14 residues. The germline CDR1 and CDR2 sequences are SGHTA and FQGNSA. With 6 bases removed from V and 5 bases from J, the gap between germline ends came to 14 bases. In nucleotides, the CDR3 is TGTGCCAGCAGTTCAACCGGGGCCAACAATGAGCAGTTCTTC. Amino acids: CASSSTGANNEQFF.

The chain uses TRBV6-1 and TRBJ1-1, with D possibly matching TRBD1 (5 bases). Germline V CDR1 and CDR2: MNHNS, SASEGT. Trimming cost V 5 bases and J 3 bases, with 13 bases left between them. CDR3 size: 14 residues. The CDR3 here is CASSYSTAHTEAFF. For the CDR3, the DNA is TGTGCCAGCAGTTATTCGACAGCCCACACTGAAGCTTTCTTT.

The genes are TRBV7-3 and TRBJ1-1, with a weak D call TRBD1 (6 bases). Trimming took 5 bases from V and 11 from J, leaving 15 bases between them. Looked up from germline, CDR1 is SGHTA and CDR2 is FQGTGA. The CDR3 is 12 residues long. CDR3 DNA sequence: TGTGCCAGCAGCCAGGACAGTCCGCGGGCTTTCTTT. It translates to CASSQDSPRAFF.

The rearrangement links TRBV5-1 to TRBJ2-3; D remains ambiguous. The V end was cut by 5 bases, the J end by 1 base, with 11 bases between. The germline CDR1 and CDR2 sequences are SGHRS and YFSETQ. This CDR3 has 14 residues. The CDR3 here is CASRTHFRTDTQYF. The CDR3 nucleotides are TGCGCCAGCAGGACCCATTTCCGCACAGATACGCAGTATTTT.

This sequence joins TRBV11-2 and TRBJ1-6; D is ambiguous. CDR1 SGHAT and CDR2 FQNNGV come from the germline V gene. The CDR3 spans 13 residues. Trimming shortened V by 5 bases and J by 6 bases, and 8 bases separated the two germline ends. CDR3 nucleotide sequence: TGTGCCAGCAGCCTAGGAGGTAATTCACCCCTCCACTTT. It codes for CASSLGGNSPLHF.

The V call is TRBV30, the J call TRBJ1-1, with D maybe TRBD1 (6 bases). There are 13 residues in the CDR3. CDR1 is GTSNPN, CDR2 SVGIG, per germline (reference sequence). V was clipped by 2 bases and J by 1 base, with 8 bases between them. The CDR3, as DNA: TGTGCCTGGAGTAAACAGGGGAACACTGAAGCTTTCTTT. The encoded protein is CAWSKQGNTEAFF.

The chain recombines TRBV7-9 with TRBJ1-2, with 8 nucleotides matching TRBD1. This CDR3 region has 12 residues. V was clipped by 4 bases and J by 8 bases; unmatched bases: 3. The germline CDR1 and CDR2 sequences are SEHNR and FQNEAQ (reference sequence). CDR3 in amino acids: CASSSGQGGYTF. The CDR3 DNA sequence: TGTGCCAGCAGCTCCGGACAGGGAGGCTACACCTTC.

The chain recombines TRBV5-1 with TRBJ2-3; 12 nucleotides match TRBD2. V dropped 3 bases and J dropped 2; count of bases not matched to a gene: 4. The CDR3 has 16 residues. The germline CDR1 and CDR2 sequences are SGHRS and YFSETQ. Here the CDR3 reads CASSSTSGGSTDTQYF. CDR3 sequence (DNA): TGCGCCAGCAGCTCAACTAGCGGGGGGTCCACAGATACGCAGTATTTT.

The chain joins TRBV20-1 to TRBJ1-2, with 8 bases that match TRBD1. The CDR3 is 11 amino acids. Germline trimming cut 5 bases from V and 8 bases from J; bases unmatched to any gene: 4. Germline CDR1 and CDR2: DFQATT and SNEGSKA (reference sequence). CDR3 coding DNA: TGCAGTGCTTCACAGGGGGGAGGCTACACCTTC. Protein product: CSASQGGGYTF.

The chain couples TRBV7-9 to TRBJ2-2; unclear D gene. The CDR3 consists of 18 residues. Germline CDR1 and CDR2: SEHNR and FQNEAQ (reference sequence). Trimming stripped 1 base from V and 0 bases from J, with 15 bases between. DNA for the CDR3: TGTGCCAGCAGCTTAGTTCTGGGTGGCACTTCGAACACCGGGGAGCTGTTTTTT. Encoded protein: CASSLVLGGTSNTGELFF.

This chain connects TRBV10-3 to TRBJ2-1, with 10 bases fitting TRBD2. The germline V gene has CDR1 ENHRY and CDR2 SYGVKD. There are 17 residues in the CDR3. With 2 bases clipped from V and 4 bases from J, the junction kept 8 bases outside the gene matches. CDR3 protein: CAISESGLAEGYNEQFF. The CDR3 coding sequence is TGTGCCATCAGTGAGAGCGGACTAGCGGAAGGGTACAATGAGCAGTTCTTC.

This clone occurred a few times. The chain's CDR3 is CSANEGAGEQFF. CDR3 coding DNA: TGCAGCGCAAATGAGGGGGCGGGTGAGCAGTTCTTC. The rearrangement links TRBV29-1 to TRBJ2-1; 7 nucleotides agree with TRBD1. V shed 7 bases and J 9 bases; nucleotides not matched to a gene: 9. CDR1 is SQVTM, CDR2 ANQGSEA, per germline. CDR3 length: 12 amino acids.

This clone was counted only a few times. The chain combines TRBV29-1 with TRBJ2-1, with D possibly TRBD1 on 5 matching bases. The germline gives CDR1 SQVTM, CDR2 ANQGSEA. The CDR3 is made up of 13 amino acids. V was clipped by 4 bases and J by 10 bases, with 17 bases between them. CDR3 coding DNA: TGCAGCGTTGGGGTGGTTGAAAGGGGCGAGCAGTTCTTC. It yields the protein CSVGVVERGEQFF.

CDR3 nucleotides: TGTGCCAGCAGTTTCGGTGATGGGTTGGGAGCCAAAAGGAATGGCTACACCTTC. Protein: CASSFGDGLGAKRNGYTF. This chain joins TRBV27 and TRBJ1-2; no firm D call. The germline V and J ends were trimmed by 3 bases and 6 bases, with 26 bases remaining between them. Per the germline V gene, CDR1 is MNHEY and CDR2 is SMNVEV (reference sequence). The CDR3 loop spans 18 amino acids.

A few counts support this clone. The chain links TRBV5-1 to TRBJ1-3; D may be TRBD1 (5 bases). Trimming pared 0 bases from V and 2 bases from J, leaving 9 bases between. CDR3 size: 15 residues. The V gene's germline CDR1 is SGHRS and CDR2 YFSETQ. The chain's CDR3 is CASSLVGDAGNTIYF. In nucleotides, the CDR3 is TGCGCCAGCAGCTTGGTGGGGGACGCTGGAAACACCATATATTTT.

This clone was observed a handful of times. This chain uses TRBV30 with TRBJ2-2, with a weak D call TRBD1 (5 bases). This CDR3 spans 15 amino acids. V lost 0 bases to trimming and J lost 4 bases, with 12 bases between them. In germline, CDR1 is GTSNPN, CDR2 SVGIG (reference sequence). Here the CDR3 DNA reads TGTGCCTGGAGTGTAGACAGTGGGTCCACCGGGGAGCTGTTTTTT. It codes for CAWSVDSGSTGELFF.

The V and J genes are TRBV27 and TRBJ2-7; D is unresolved. The germline gives CDR1 MNHEY, CDR2 SMNVEV (reference sequence). V was cut by 0 bases and J by 3 bases, with 21 bases left in between. This CDR3 comprises 18 residues. This chain's CDR3 is CASSLSIPYKGWLYEQYF. In DNA, the CDR3 is TGTGCCAGCAGTTTATCGATCCCGTACAAGGGTTGGCTCTACGAGCAGTACTTC.

The rearrangement links TRBV11-2 to TRBJ2-7; 9 bases match TRBD2. The CDR3 totals 17 residues. Germline CDR1 SGHAT, CDR2 FQNNGV. Trimming took 3 bases from V and 5 from J; bases not matched to a gene: 14. CDR3: CASSFFSSAGGAHEQYF. CDR3 in DNA: TGTGCCAGCAGCTTCTTCTCCTCAGCGGGGGGAGCCCACGAGCAGTACTTC.

The chain employs TRBV30 and TRBJ1-5, with TRBD1 as a possible D gene (5 bases). This CDR3 contains 13 residues. Germline V gene data show CDR1 as GTSNPN and CDR2 as SVGIG (reference sequence). Trimming took off 5 bases at V and 4 bases at J, with 12 bases between the two ends. CDR3 loop: CAWAQGRNQPQHF. CDR3 nucleotides: TGTGCCTGGGCGCAGGGAAGGAATCAGCCCCAGCATTTT.

Note on this clone: This specimen includes other DNA sequences encoding the same CDR3. The chain recombines TRBV30 with TRBJ1-3; D is possibly TRBD1 (5 bases). The germline V gene has CDR1 GTSNPN and CDR2 SVGIG (reference sequence). V shed 2 bases and J shed 0 bases, with 5 bases lying between them. This CDR3 region has 13 residues. The CDR3 DNA sequence: TGTGCCTGGAGTACAGGCTCTGGAAACACCATATATTTT. It translates to CAWSTGSGNTIYF.

This clone has only a few counts. The chain links TRBV7-9 to TRBJ2-6; no clear D gene. This CDR3 spans 16 amino acids. V gave up 1 base and J gave up 3 bases, with 10 bases separating them. From germline, CDR1 is SEHNR and CDR2 FQNEAQ (reference sequence). DNA of the CDR3: TGTGCCAGCAGCTTAGGGGTAGGGTTTGGGGCCAACGTCCTGACTTTC. It encodes CASSLGVGFGANVLTF.

The sample holds a few counts of this clone. The rearrangement links TRBV19 to TRBJ1-5; D gene ambiguous. This CDR3 is 13 amino acids long. The V gene's germline CDR1 is LNHDA and CDR2 SQIVND (reference sequence). Trimming took 3 bases from V and 9 from J, leaving 12 bases between them. The CDR3 reads CASSIESRRPQHF. In DNA form, the CDR3 reads TGTGCCAGTAGTATTGAAAGTCGACGGCCCCAGCATTTT.

There are a few counts of this clone. The gene calls are TRBV7-9 and TRBJ2-4; no clear D gene. CDR3 size: 15 residues. CDR1 is SEHNR and CDR2 is FQNEAQ in the germline V gene (reference sequence). Trimming removed 5 bases from V and 3 bases from J, with 14 bases in between. The CDR3 DNA sequence: TGTGCCAGCAGCCCACTGGACGAGGACAAAAACATTCAGTACTTC. Its protein is CASSPLDEDKNIQYF. Full variable domain (remainder filled in from reference TRBV7-9 and TRBJ2-4): DTGVSQNPRHKITKRGQNVTFRCDPISEHNRLYWYRQTLGQGPEFLTYFQNEAQLEKSRLLSDRFSAERPKGSFSTLEIQRTEQGDSAMYLCASSPLDEDKNIQYFGAGTRLSVL.

In its sample, this clone was seen once. V gene TRBV19 combines with J gene TRBJ1-5, with TRBD1 identical over 8 bases. This CDR3 contains 13 residues. The V segment lost 9 bases and the J segment 5 bases; nucleotides outside the gene matches: 6. The germline gives CDR1 LNHDA, CDR2 SQIVND (reference sequence). The CDR3 DNA reads TGTGCCAGCCAGGGACAGGATTATCAGCCCCAGCATTTT. As protein: CASQGQDYQPQHF.

This clone showed up just once. The chain has TRBV9 and TRBJ2-1; TRBD2 might be the D (7 bases). The V gene lost 6 bases and the J gene lost 8 bases, with 21 bases spanning the gap. The CDR3 is made up of 15 amino acids. CDR1 is SGDLS and CDR2 is YYNGEE in the germline V gene. CDR3 sequence: CASNRASGVKDEQFF. CDR3 DNA: TGTGCCAGCAACAGGGCCAGCGGGGTGAAGGATGAGCAGTTCTTC.